Presented here are 3 T cell receptor beta chains from one specimen sequenced in a study of T cell responses to AZD1222 COVID-19 vaccine. TCRdb's copy holds only in-frame clones and misses some; the assay was immunoSEQ multiplex PCR. The table has some 140,000 clones, over 85% seen once. The sample here was peripheral blood, taken 28 days after the second AZD1222 dose. These receptors originate from an adult who received the AZD1222 COVID-19 vaccine.

The chain has TRBV6-5 and TRBJ2-1; no clear D. Germline lookup yields CDR1 MNHEY and CDR2 SVGAGI. The CDR3 sequence is 11 residues long. V was trimmed by 4 bases and J by 5 bases, leaving 3 bases between them. CDR3 sequence (DNA): TGTGCCAGCAGTTCAAACAATGAGCAGTTCTTC. Residues: CASSSNNEQFF.

This CDR3 is CASSLVGGLTDTQYF. Here the CDR3 DNA reads TGTGCCAGCAGCTTAGTAGGGGGGCTAACAGATACGCAGTATTTT. The chain joins TRBV7-9 to TRBJ2-3, with D perhaps TRBD1 or TRBD2 (6 bases each). This CDR3 has 15 residues. V was clipped by 1 base and J by 3 bases, with 11 bases between them. The germline V gene encodes CDR1 SEHNR and CDR2 FQNEAQ (reference sequence).

V usage is TRBV30 and J usage is TRBJ1-5; unclear D gene. CDR1 is GTSNPN, CDR2 SVGIG, per germline (reference sequence). The CDR3 totals 13 residues. V lost 5 bases and J 6 bases, leaving 14 bases between the germline ends. CDR3 region: CAWAVGRGQPQHF. The CDR3 bases are TGTGCCTGGGCAGTCGGGAGAGGTCAGCCCCAGCATTTT.